The clone carrying this T cell receptor beta chain was counted a single time. The data were taken from a study of blood T cell repertoires in COVID-19. In the study overall: Acute and convalescent COVID-19 specimens originated in the United States, Italy and Spain.

From germline, CDR1 is SQVTM and CDR2 ANQGSEA. Trimming took off 6 bases at V and 7 bases at J, with 22 bases between the two ends. This CDR3 has 14 amino acids. Clones were sequenced by immunoSEQ multiplex PCR, and TCRdb holds only the in-frame ones, with some missing. The table lists fewer than 250,000 clones, 85% to 90% of them singletons. The sample was peripheral blood. The TCR was taken from a woman aged 50 to 60 with acute or convalescent COVID-19. J is TRBJ2-7 and V is TRBV29-1, with D tentatively TRBD2 (6 bases). The CDR3 DNA follows: TGCAGCGTAATCCGGGACGGGACTCTACGGGAGCAGTACTTC. Translated: CSVIRDGTLREQYF.